These 23 T cell receptor beta chains share one sample of origin, sequenced in a study of shared clonotypes between healthy human individuals. CD45RO-negative, CCR7-positively selected cells formed the naive CD8 fraction, excluding terminally differentiated effector memory CD45RA+ cells. Libraries were prepared by immunoSEQ multiplex PCR; TCRdb keeps only in-frame clonotypes and omits some of them. The table includes about 2.1 million clones, 93% detected once. The sample consisted of naive CD8+ T cells from PBMCs. The receptors here all came from a man younger than 35 in good health. Some clones in this sample may be carry-over from other donors' samples.

The rearrangement links TRBV28 to TRBJ2-1, with 8 bases that match TRBD2. After removal of 0 bases from V and 6 bases from J, the junction contained 4 bases not matched to a gene. This CDR3 comprises 15 residues. Germline assignment: CDR1 MDHEN and CDR2 SYDVKM. CDR3 in DNA: TGTGCCAGCAGTTTATGGGCTAGCGGGCCCAATGAGCAGTTCTTC. Its protein is CASSLWASGPNEQFF.

The chain combines TRBV15 with TRBJ2-5, with 7 bases lining up with TRBD2. The CDR3 consists of 13 residues. V shed 10 bases, J shed 5 bases, and the junction held 10 bases outside the gene matches. CDR1 and CDR2 (germline): LNHNV, YYDKDF (reference sequence). DNA for the CDR3: TGTGCCATCCAAGCGGGAACAAGGGAGACCCAGTACTTC. This encodes CAIQAGTRETQYF.

DNA for the CDR3: TGTGCCATCAGCCGCGGGGTGGGGGGCACTGAAGCTTTCTTT. Protein product: CAISRGVGGTEAFF. The genes are TRBV10-3 and TRBJ1-1; possible D gene TRBD1, 5 bases. Germline-derived CDR1 and CDR2 are ENHRY and SYGVKD. The CDR3 consists of 14 residues. The germline V and J ends were trimmed by 6 bases and 4 bases, with 15 bases remaining between them.

This chain joins TRBV27 and TRBJ1-1; maybe TRBD1 (5 bases). The V and J ends lost 7 bases and 4 bases respectively, with 19 bases between them. Germline assignment: CDR1 MNHEY and CDR2 SMNVEV (reference sequence). The CDR3 totals 15 residues. This CDR3 is CASTHRGEGATEAFF. The CDR3, as DNA: TGTGCCAGCACCCACCGGGGGGAGGGAGCCACTGAAGCTTTCTTT.

The V call is TRBV9, the J call TRBJ2-5, with D unclear. CDR1 SGDLS and CDR2 YYNGEE come from the germline V gene. The CDR3 covers 15 residues. V gave up 0 bases and J gave up 7 bases, with 16 bases separating them. This chain's CDR3 is CASSVGEEGWGTQYF. The CDR3 DNA reads as TGTGCCAGCAGCGTAGGAGAAGAAGGCTGGGGGACCCAGTACTTC.

The chain recombines TRBV6-5 with TRBJ2-3, with D possibly called TRBD1 or TRBD2 (5 bases each). There are 13 residues in the CDR3. Germline CDR1 and CDR2: MNHEY and SVGAGI. V shed 7 bases and J shed 2 bases, with 10 bases lying between them. In DNA, the CDR3 is TGTGCCAGCACCGGGACCTACACAGATACGCAGTATTTT. Amino acid sequence: CASTGTYTDTQYF.

V gene TRBV7-2 combines with J gene TRBJ2-7; no clear D. Looked up from germline, CDR1 is SGHTA and CDR2 is FQGNSA. The CDR3 sequence is 14 residues long. V was shortened by 2 bases and J by 2 bases, with 10 bases between the two germline ends. CDR3 protein: CASSLTGYPYEQYF. For the CDR3, the DNA is TGTGCCAGCAGCTTAACCGGGTATCCCTACGAGCAGTACTTC. Supplemented by reference TRBV7-2 and TRBJ2-7, the full variable domain reads GAGVSQSPSNKVTEKGKDVELRCDPISGHTALYWYRQSLGQGLEFLIYFQGNSAPDKSGLPSDRFSAERTGGSVSTLTIQRTQQEDSAVYLCASSLTGYPYEQYFGPGTRLTVT.

This chain links TRBV6-1 with TRBJ1-5; no clear D. Germline assignment: CDR1 MNHNS and CDR2 SASEGT. The ends were cut back, 2 bases at V and 7 bases at J, with 12 bases in the middle. The CDR3 sequence is 14 residues long. The CDR3 sequence is CASSEWGSSQPQHF. In DNA form, the CDR3 reads TGTGCCAGCAGTGAATGGGGTAGCAGCCAGCCCCAGCATTTT.

CDR3 amino acids: CASSLYRTGTYEQYF. CDR3 in DNA: TGTGCCAGCAGTTTATATAGGACAGGTACCTACGAGCAGTACTTC. The chain uses TRBV28 and TRBJ2-7; the match to TRBD1 covers 7 bases. This CDR3 is built from 15 residues. The trim removed 1 base at V and 2 bases at J, leaving 5 bases unmatched. Germline V lookup: CDR1 MDHEN, CDR2 SYDVKM. The full variable domain, in which reference TRBV28 and TRBJ2-7 provide the parts outside the CDR3, is DVKVTQSSRYLVKRTGEKVFLECVQDMDHENMFWYRQDPGLGLRLIYFSYDVKMKEKGDIPEGYSVSREKKERFSLILESASTNQTSMYLCASSLYRTGTYEQYFGPGTRLTVT.

This clone showed up just once. The rearrangement joins TRBV10-3 to TRBJ1-1; D is possibly TRBD1 (5 bases). Trimming took 8 bases from V and 0 from J, leaving 16 bases between them. The CDR3 spans 15 residues. CDR1 and CDR2 (germline): ENHRY, SYGVKD. The CDR3 region is CAIGGPDTMNTEAFF. CDR3 sequence (DNA): TGTGCCATCGGTGGGCCGGACACAATGAACACTGAAGCTTTCTTT.

The chain has TRBV28 and TRBJ2-3; 11 nucleotides line up with TRBD2. The germline V gene has CDR1 MDHEN and CDR2 SYDVKM. V was clipped by 2 bases and J by 10 bases; unmatched bases: 2. The CDR3 runs to 13 residues. CDR3 in DNA: TGTGCCAGCAGTTTAAGACTAGCGGGGTCGCAGTATTTT. Encoded protein: CASSLRLAGSQYF.

This clone was picked up one time. This chain links TRBV18 with TRBJ1-2; TRBD1 might be the D (5 bases). Germline-derived CDR1 and CDR2 are KGHSH and LQKENI. Trimming took 3 bases from V and 3 from J, leaving 14 bases between them. The CDR3 runs 15 residues. CDR3 protein: CASSPRRGGDYGYTF. The CDR3 DNA follows: TGTGCCAGCTCACCGAGGAGGGGAGGCGACTATGGCTACACCTTC. Drawing the rest from reference TRBV18 and TRBJ1-2, the complete variable domain is NAGVMQNPRHLVRRRGQEARLRCSPMKGHSHVYWYRQLPEEGLKFMVYLQKENIIDESGMPKERFSAEFPKEGPSILRIQQVVRGDSAAYFCASSPRRGGDYGYTFGSGTRLTVV.

The rearrangement uses TRBV5-3 and TRBJ1-5; 8 nucleotides agree with TRBD1. TRBV5-3 is identified as an open reading frame with a role that is uncertain. The CDR3 length is 18 residues. Trimming at V came to 0 bases and at J to 5 bases, leaving 13 bases not matched to a gene. CDR3 loop: CARSLVWTGTIMDQPQHF. The DNA of the CDR3 is TGTGCCAGAAGCTTGGTCTGGACAGGGACAATTATGGATCAGCCCCAGCATTTT.

The rearrangement links TRBV1 to TRBJ2-3; the table calls TRBD2, which could not be checked here. TRBV1 constitutes a pseudogene. The CDR3 is 21 amino acids. CDR3 region: CTSSQDSPTSGKGGGPDTQYF. The CDR3 nucleotides read TGCACCAGCAGCCAAGATTCCCCCACTAGCGGGAAGGGAGGGGGTCCAGATACGCAGTATTTT.

V usage is TRBV4-1 and J usage is TRBJ1-3; 9 bases agree with TRBD1. CDR1 and CDR2 (germline): MGHRA, YSYEKL. The V and J ends lost 3 bases and 3 bases, in that order; junction bases with no gene match: 6. This CDR3 comprises 16 residues. CDR3 sequence (DNA): TGCGCCAGCAGCCAGCGGGACAGGGACCATGGAAACACCATATATTTT. This gives the protein CASSQRDRDHGNTIYF.

V is TRBV4-2 and J is TRBJ1-2; 10 nucleotides line up with TRBD1. The germline CDR1 and CDR2 sequences are LGHNA and YNFKEQ. Germline trimming cut 1 base from V and 5 bases from J; bases unmatched to any gene: 1. This CDR3 contains 14 residues. The CDR3 DNA is TGTGCCAGCAGCCAAGGGACAGGGGGGTATGGCTACACCTTC. Translation gives CASSQGTGGYGYTF.

This sequence joins TRBV30 and TRBJ1-1; D not resolved. The CDR3 is 12 residues long. Trimming removed 7 bases at V and 0 bases at J, with 9 bases between. CDR1 and CDR2 (germline): GTSNPN, SVGIG (reference sequence). The CDR3 here is CAFAGLNTEAFF. CDR3 coding DNA: TGTGCCTTCGCGGGTTTGAACACTGAAGCTTTCTTT.

A single count supports this clone. V usage is TRBV14 and J usage is TRBJ2-5, with 8 bases fitting TRBD2. With 4 bases clipped from V and 2 bases from J, the junction kept 9 bases outside the gene matches. Germline V gives CDR1 SGHDN, CDR2 FVKESK. This CDR3 is 16 amino acids long. The CDR3 nucleotides read TGTGCCAGCAGCCTCCGGGCTAGCGGGTTACAAGAGACCCAGTACTTC. This translates into CASSLRASGLQETQYF.

The chain employs TRBV4-1 and TRBJ2-1; D not resolved. Trimming removed 2 bases from V and 0 bases from J, with 17 bases in between. Germline CDR1 and CDR2: MGHRA and YSYEKL. The CDR3 spans 18 residues. This CDR3 is CASSQRPPVPISYNEQFF. The CDR3 region has the DNA TGCGCCAGCAGCCAAAGACCGCCCGTCCCCATCTCCTACAATGAGCAGTTCTTC.

The chain employs TRBV13 and TRBJ2-7, with a possible D match to TRBD1 (5 bases). The germline V gene has CDR1 PRHDT and CDR2 FYEKMQ (reference sequence). The CDR3 runs to 13 residues. The V end lost 3 bases, the J end lost 2 bases, and 8 bases lay between the germline ends. The CDR3 bases are TGTGCCAGCAGCTTCAGGGCCGCCTACGAGCAGTACTTC. This translates into CASSFRAAYEQYF.

This clone was observed a single time. The chain uses TRBV19 and TRBJ2-3; 10 bases match TRBD2. CDR1 and CDR2 from the germline V gene are LNHDA and SQIVND (reference sequence). This CDR3 has 18 amino acids. V trimming: 7 bases; J trimming: 0 bases; junction bases outside the gene matches: 13. CDR3 in DNA: TGTGCCAGTACCCTCGCCCGGGGACTAGCGCGAAGCACAGATACGCAGTATTTT. It specifies CASTLARGLARSTDTQYF.

In its sample, this clone was seen once. Other DNA sequences within the sample encode an identical CDR3. The chain combines TRBV7-9 with TRBJ2-7; tentatively, D is TRBD1 (6 bases). CDR1 and CDR2 (germline): SEHNR, FQNEAQ (reference sequence). Trimming stripped 1 base from V and 2 bases from J, with 9 bases between. The CDR3 loop spans 14 amino acids. For the CDR3, the DNA is TGTGCCAGCAGCTTAGAAGGGGGACCCTACGAGCAGTACTTC. Its protein is CASSLEGGPYEQYF.

The gene calls are TRBV30 and TRBJ2-5; no clear D gene. V was clipped by 2 bases and J by 4 bases, with 17 bases between them. Per germline, CDR1 GTSNPN and CDR2 SVGIG (reference sequence). CDR3 length: 15 residues. The CDR3: CAWSSGSKTLETQYF. DNA of the CDR3: TGTGCCTGGAGTTCCGGGTCTAAGACACTAGAGACCCAGTACTTC.